Listed below are T cell receptor beta chains from one sample, sequenced in a study of patients and donors after allogeneic stem cell transplantation. MiXCR, applied by TCRdb to the RT-PCR reads, yields one record per CDR3 protein. The repertoire includes about 150,000 distinct CDR3 sequences, more than 20% of them detected once, and 25% to 30% sits in the top ten. Sequences were obtained from blood, either unsorted or a sorted T cell fraction (not recorded which). These receptors all come from a human donor who was either an allogeneic HSCT recipient or a stem cell or donor lymphocyte infusion donor (not recorded which). It is not recorded whose cells these are; they may come from a transplant donor. The CDR3 runs from the conserved cysteine through the conserved F or W. Each record gives: clone size, J gene, V gene, D gene, CDR3 protein, CDR3 DNA. The D gene is left open where the match is weak. A row's size may be missing; if present it is once, few, many or a size class.

- TRBJ2-5 TRBV5-1 TRBD2 CASSEGLAQETQYF TGCGCCAGCAGCGAAGGACTAGCCCAAGAGACCCAGTACTTC
- TRBJ2-3 TRBV6-2/TRBV6-3 - CASLGAQKDTQYF TGTGCCTCCCTTGGGGCACAAAAGGATACGCAGTATTTT
- TRBJ2-1 TRBV7-2 TRBD2 CASSAALGTSGRALNEQFF TGTGCCAGCAGCGCGGCTCTTGGGACTAGCGGGAGGGCCCTCAATGAGCAGTTCTTC
- TRBJ1-6 TRBV20-1 TRBD1 CSATLVQGALSSPLHF TGCAGTGCTACACTTGTACAGGGGGCGCTCAGTTCACCCCTCCACTTT
- TRBJ1-1 TRBV2 TRBD1 CASSAQGFAEAFF TGTGCCAGCAGTGCACAGGGGTTCGCTGAAGCTTTCTTT
- TRBJ1-4 TRBV29-1 TRBD1 CSVVGGDNEKLFF TGCAGCGTTGTAGGGGGCGATAATGAAAAACTGTTTTTT
few TRBJ2-4 TRBV5-1 - CASSLELAKNIQYF TGTGCCAGCAGCTTAGAGCTAGCCAAAAACATTCAGTACTTC
few TRBJ1-2 TRBV25-1 - CASTYEGDRYTF TGTGCCAGCACTTATGAGGGGGATCGCTACACCTTC
once TRBJ2-7 TRBV4-3 - CASSHEDSSYEQYF TGCGCCAGCAGCCACGAGGACAGCTCCTACGAGCAGTACTTC
few TRBJ2-3 TRBV2 TRBD2 CASRRTSGGTDTQYF TGTGCCAGCAGGCGTACTAGCGGGGGCACAGATACGCAGTATTTT
many TRBJ2-7 TRBV5-5 TRBD2 CASSLSSGMVESYEQYF TGTGCCAGCAGCTTGTCTAGCGGTATGGTAGAGTCTTACGAGCAGTACTTC
- TRBJ2-7 TRBV13 TRBD2 CASSLEVRTSDKYEQYF TGTGCCAGCAGCTTAGAGGTGAGGACTAGCGACAAATACGAGCAGTACTTC
- TRBJ1-2 TRBV20-1 - CSARDSADGYGYTF TGCAGTGCTAGAGATAGCGCAGATGGCTATGGCTACACCTTC
- TRBJ1-3 TRBV28 - CASSLDGDGNTIYF TGTGCCAGCAGTTTAGACGGAGACGGAAACACCATATATTTT
many TRBJ1-1 TRBV5-1 TRBD1 CASSQAPPGQGLNTEAFF TGCGCCAGCAGCCAGGCCCCCCCGGGACAGGGTTTGAACACTGAAGCTTTCTTT
- TRBJ1-2 TRBV12-3/TRBV12-4 - CASSLSSGNYGYTF TGTGCCAGCAGTTTAAGTTCAGGAAATTATGGCTACACCTTC
- TRBJ2-3 TRBV5-6 TRBD2 CASSSGLAGVPSTDTQYF TGTGCCAGCAGCTCGGGACTAGCGGGGGTGCCTAGCACAGATACGCAGTATTTT
few TRBJ1-1 TRBV20-1 - CSARDEDQVVRLNTEAFF TGCAGTGCTAGAGATGAAGATCAGGTGGTCAGGCTGAACACTGAAGCTTTCTTT
- TRBJ1-2 TRBV29-1 - CSVEDNYGYTF TGCAGCGTTGAAGACAACTATGGCTACACCTTC
few TRBJ2-1 TRBV20-1 TRBD2 CSARGLGGRLDEQFF TGCAGTGCTAGAGGGTTAGGCGGGAGGTTAGATGAGCAGTTCTTC
- TRBJ1-5 TRBV4-1 - CASRYLYGNQPQHF TGCGCCAGCAGGTATCTTTACGGCAATCAGCCCCAGCATTTT
- TRBJ1-5 TRBV9 - CASSPYGGDQPQHF TGTGCCAGCAGCCCCTACGGGGGGGATCAGCCCCAGCATTTT
few TRBJ2-5 TRBV28 - CASSLSSSETQYF TGTGCCAGCAGTTTATCCAGCTCTGAGACCCAGTACTTC
- TRBJ2-2 TRBV29-1 - CSVLSGGELFF TGCAGCGTTCTGTCGGGCGGGGAGCTGTTTTTT
few TRBJ1-2 TRBV20-1 - CSAENRDLYYGYTF TGCAGTGCTGAGAACCGGGACCTTTACTATGGCTACACCTTC
few TRBJ1-6 TRBV5-1 TRBD1 CASSPTGTGSPLHF TGCGCCAGCAGTCCGACAGGGACGGGTTCACCCCTCCACTTT
- TRBJ1-2 TRBV19 TRBD1 CASSIWTGLNYGYTF TGTGCCAGTAGTATTTGGACAGGTCTCAACTATGGCTACACCTTC
few TRBJ2-3 TRBV12-3/TRBV12-4 - CASRPGARIPDTQYF TGTGCCAGCAGACCGGGGGCGCGTATCCCAGATACGCAGTATTTT
- TRBJ2-1 TRBV12-3/TRBV12-4 TRBD2 CASSKLAENYNEQFF TGTGCCAGCAGCAAACTAGCGGAGAACTACAATGAGCAGTTCTTC
- TRBJ1-2 TRBV10-3 - CAIQGLLNYGYTF TGTGCCATACAGGGCCTGCTTAACTATGGCTACACCTTC
few TRBJ2-1 TRBV4-2 TRBD2 CASSQDKAGYPYNEQFF TGTGCCAGCAGCCAAGATAAAGCGGGGTACCCCTACAATGAGCAGTTCTTC
- TRBJ2-2 TRBV29-1 - CSVERQGGELFF TGCAGCGTTGAACGCCAGGGCGGGGAGCTGTTTTTT
few TRBJ2-7 TRBV10-3 - CAISVPFGDRLYEQYF TGTGCCATCAGTGTTCCATTCGGAGACAGGCTCTACGAGCAGTACTTC
few TRBJ1-1 TRBV3-1 TRBD1 CASSPRQGTDTEAFF TGTGCCAGCAGCCCCCGACAGGGGACGGACACTGAAGCTTTCTTT
few TRBJ2-2 TRBV20-1 TRBD2 CSARTSGSTGELFF TGCAGTGCTAGGACTAGCGGGAGCACCGGGGAGCTGTTTTTT
- TRBJ2-7 TRBV29-1 - CSVEVTDPTYEQYF TGCAGCGTTGAAGTCACCGACCCAACCTACGAGCAGTACTTC
- TRBJ2-1 TRBV3-1 - CASSHGGIASEQFF TGTGCCAGCAGCCATGGCGGGATCGCATCGGAGCAGTTCTTC
- TRBJ2-7 TRBV5-1 - CASSSPVGESYEQYF TGCGCCAGCAGTTCCCCGGTCGGGGAGTCCTACGAGCAGTACTTC
- TRBJ2-1 TRBV7-9 TRBD1 CASSFPSGTGINEQFF TGTGCCAGCAGCTTTCCATCCGGGACAGGGATCAATGAGCAGTTCTTC
- TRBJ2-3 TRBV20-1 TRBD2 CSAFDSGGLLDTQYF TGCAGTGCTTTTGATAGCGGGGGGCTATTAGATACGCAGTATTTT
few TRBJ2-1 TRBV7-6 - CASSLSGPLGNEQFF TGTGCCAGCAGCTTATCGGGACCCCTAGGCAATGAGCAGTTCTTC